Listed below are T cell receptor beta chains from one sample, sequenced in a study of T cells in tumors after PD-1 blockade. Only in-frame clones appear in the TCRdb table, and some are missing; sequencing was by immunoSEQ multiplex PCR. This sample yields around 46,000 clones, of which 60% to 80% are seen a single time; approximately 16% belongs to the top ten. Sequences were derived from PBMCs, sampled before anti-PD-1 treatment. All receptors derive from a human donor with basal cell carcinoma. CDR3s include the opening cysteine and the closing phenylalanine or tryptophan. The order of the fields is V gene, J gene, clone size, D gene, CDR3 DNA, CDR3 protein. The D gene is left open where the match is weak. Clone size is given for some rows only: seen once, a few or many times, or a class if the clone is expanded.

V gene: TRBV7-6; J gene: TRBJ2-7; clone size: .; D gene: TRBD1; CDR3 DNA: TGTGCCAGCAGCTTAGATAACAGGGGCAACTGGGAGCAGTACTTC; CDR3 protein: CASSLDNRGNWEQYF
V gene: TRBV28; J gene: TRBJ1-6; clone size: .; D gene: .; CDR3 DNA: TGTGCCAGCAGTTTCCGAAGTGTGGGGAGCTCCTATAATTCACCCCTCCACTTT; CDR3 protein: CASSFRSVGSSYNSPLHF
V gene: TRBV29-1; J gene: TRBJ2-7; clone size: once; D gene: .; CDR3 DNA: TGCAGCGTTGAGGGAAAAGCAGGGGAGCAGTACTTC; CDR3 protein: CSVEGKAGEQYF
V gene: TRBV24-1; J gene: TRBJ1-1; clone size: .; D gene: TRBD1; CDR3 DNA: TGTGCCACCAGTGATGGGGACAGGCTTGAAGCTTTCTTT; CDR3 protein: CATSDGDRLEAFF
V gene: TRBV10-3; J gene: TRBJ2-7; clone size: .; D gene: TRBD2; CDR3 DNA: TGTGCCATCAGCGACCCCGAGGGACTAGTCCCTAGCGAGCAGTACTTC; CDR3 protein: CAISDPEGLVPSEQYF
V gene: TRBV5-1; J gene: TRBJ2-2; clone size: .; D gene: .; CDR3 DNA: TGCGCCAGCAGCTTGCGGGGCCCTTACACCGGGGAGCTGTTTTTT; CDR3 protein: CASSLRGPYTGELFF
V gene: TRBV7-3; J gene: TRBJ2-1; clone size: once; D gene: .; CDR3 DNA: TGTGCCAGCAGCCCCCGGGACTCCTCTAATGAGCAGTTCTTC; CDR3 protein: CASSPRDSSNEQFF
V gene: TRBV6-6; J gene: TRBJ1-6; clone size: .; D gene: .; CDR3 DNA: TGTGCCAGCAGTTACGTACAGTATAATTCACCCCTCCACTTT; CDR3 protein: CASSYVQYNSPLHF
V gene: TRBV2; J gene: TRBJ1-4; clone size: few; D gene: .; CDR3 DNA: TGTGCCAGCAGACAGGACCTAGGGGAACTGTTTTTT; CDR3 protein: CASRQDLGELFF
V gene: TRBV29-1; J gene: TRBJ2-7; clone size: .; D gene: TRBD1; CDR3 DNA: TGCAGCGTGGTGACAGGGGTCGGAGCCTACGAGCAGTACTTC; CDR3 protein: CSVVTGVGAYEQYF
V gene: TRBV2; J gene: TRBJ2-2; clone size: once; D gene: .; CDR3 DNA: TGTGCCAGCAGTGAACAGGGTCGGGACACCGGGGAGCTGTTTTTT; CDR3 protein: CASSEQGRDTGELFF
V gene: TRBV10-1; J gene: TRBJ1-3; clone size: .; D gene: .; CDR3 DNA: TGCGCCAGCGGTCCAGGGGGAAACACCATATATTTT; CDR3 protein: CASGPGGNTIYF
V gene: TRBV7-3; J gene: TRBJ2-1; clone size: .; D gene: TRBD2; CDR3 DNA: TGTGCCAGCAGCTACGGACTAGCTAATGAGCAGTTCTTC; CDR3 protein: CASSYGLANEQFF
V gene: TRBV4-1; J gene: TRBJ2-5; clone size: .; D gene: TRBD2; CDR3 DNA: TGCGCCAGCAGCCAAGAGAGGACTAGCGGGAATCAAGAGACCCAGTACTTC; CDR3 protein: CASSQERTSGNQETQYF
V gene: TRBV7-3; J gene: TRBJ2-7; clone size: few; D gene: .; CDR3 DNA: TGTGCCAGCAGCCACGACAGGTCCTACGAGCAGTACTTC; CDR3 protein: CASSHDRSYEQYF
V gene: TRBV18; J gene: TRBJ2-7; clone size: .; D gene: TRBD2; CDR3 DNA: TGTGCCAGCTCATCCAAGACTAGCGGGGTCTCCTACGAGCAGTACTTC; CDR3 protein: CASSSKTSGVSYEQYF
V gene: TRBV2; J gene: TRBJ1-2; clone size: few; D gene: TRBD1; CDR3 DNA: TGTGCCAGCAGTGAAGCGGGCAGGGGGCGCGGCTACACCTTC; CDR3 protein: CASSEAGRGRGYTF
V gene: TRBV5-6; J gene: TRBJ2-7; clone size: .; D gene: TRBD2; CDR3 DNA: TGTGCCAGCAGGACTAGCGGGAGCGGTAGATCCGAGCAGTACTTC; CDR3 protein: CASRTSGSGRSEQYF
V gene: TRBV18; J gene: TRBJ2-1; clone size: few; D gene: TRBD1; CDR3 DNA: TGTGCCAGCTCACCCCCGGGACAGAGGAATGAGCAGTTCTTC; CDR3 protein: CASSPPGQRNEQFF
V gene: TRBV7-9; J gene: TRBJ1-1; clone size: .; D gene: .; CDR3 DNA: TGTGCCAGCAGCTCAGCCATGAACACTGAAGCTTTCTTT; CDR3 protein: CASSSAMNTEAFF
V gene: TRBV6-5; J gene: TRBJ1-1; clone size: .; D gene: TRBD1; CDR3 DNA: TGTGCCAGCAGTCTCCTGACAGGGACGGATGAAGCTTTCTTT; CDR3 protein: CASSLLTGTDEAFF
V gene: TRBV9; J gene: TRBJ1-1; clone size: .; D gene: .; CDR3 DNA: TGTGCCAGCAGCCCAGGACTTTTCACTGAAGCTTTCTTT; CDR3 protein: CASSPGLFTEAFF
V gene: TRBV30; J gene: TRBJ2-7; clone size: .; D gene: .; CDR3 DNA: TGTGCCTGGAGAGTGGAGGGGGGCGGATTTTCTGAGCAGTACTTC; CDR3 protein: CAWRVEGGGFSEQYF
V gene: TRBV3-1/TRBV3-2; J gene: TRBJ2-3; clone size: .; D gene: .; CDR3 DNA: TGTGCCAGCAGCCAAGGGTCTGGGGCCCCCACAGATACGCAGTATTTT; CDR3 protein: CASSQGSGAPTDTQYF
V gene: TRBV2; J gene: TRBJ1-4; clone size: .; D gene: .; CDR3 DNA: TGTGCCAGCAGTGAGGGGCAGGCGGCGGAAAAACTGTTTTTT; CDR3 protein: CASSEGQAAEKLFF
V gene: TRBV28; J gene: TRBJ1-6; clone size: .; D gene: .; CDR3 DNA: TGTGCCAGCAGTTTTGGGGGGGCCAGGACCTATAATTCACCCCTCCACTTT; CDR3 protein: CASSFGGARTYNSPLHF
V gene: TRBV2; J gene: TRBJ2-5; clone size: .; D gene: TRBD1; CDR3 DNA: TGTGCCAGCAGGGGCCCCCGGACAGGGACCCAAGAGACCCAGTACTTC; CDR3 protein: CASRGPRTGTQETQYF
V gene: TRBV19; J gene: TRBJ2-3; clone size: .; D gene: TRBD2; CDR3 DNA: TGTGCCAGTAGTATTTGGGCGGGGGGGCTAGCAGATACGCAGTATTTT; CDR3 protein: CASSIWAGGLADTQYF
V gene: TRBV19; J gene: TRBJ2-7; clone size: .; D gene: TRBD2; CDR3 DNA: TGTGCCAGTCGTGCGTGGACTAGCCACGAGCAGTACTTC; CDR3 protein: CASRAWTSHEQYF
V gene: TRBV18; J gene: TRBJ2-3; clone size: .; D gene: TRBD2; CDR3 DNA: TGTGCCAGCTATCCGACTAGCGGGGATTCAGATACGCAGTATTTT; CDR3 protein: CASYPTSGDSDTQYF
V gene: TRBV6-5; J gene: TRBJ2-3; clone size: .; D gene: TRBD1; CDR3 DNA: TGTGCCAGCATAGGGGGGACAGGGGCGGATACGCAGTATTTT; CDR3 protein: CASIGGTGADTQYF
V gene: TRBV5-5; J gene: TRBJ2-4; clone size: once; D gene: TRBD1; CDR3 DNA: TGTGCCAGCAGCCCGGGACAGCTAGCCAAAAACATTCAGTACTTC; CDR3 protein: CASSPGQLAKNIQYF
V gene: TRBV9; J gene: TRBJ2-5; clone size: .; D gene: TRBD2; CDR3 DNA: TGTGCCAGCAGCGTAGCTAGCGGAGGGCAAGAGACCCAGTACTTC; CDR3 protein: CASSVASGGQETQYF
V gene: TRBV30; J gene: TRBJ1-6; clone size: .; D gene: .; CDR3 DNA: TGTGCCTGGAGTGTTTTAACAGATAATTCACCCCTCCACTTT; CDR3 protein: CAWSVLTDNSPLHF
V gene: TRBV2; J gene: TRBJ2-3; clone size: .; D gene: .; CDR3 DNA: TGTGCCAGCAGTCCCCAGGCGGGCTCTATCACAGATACGCAGTATTTT; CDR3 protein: CASSPQAGSITDTQYF
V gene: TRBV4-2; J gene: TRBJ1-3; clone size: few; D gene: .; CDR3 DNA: TGTGCCAGCAGCCAACCCGACATCTCTGGAAACACCATATATTTT; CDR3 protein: CASSQPDISGNTIYF
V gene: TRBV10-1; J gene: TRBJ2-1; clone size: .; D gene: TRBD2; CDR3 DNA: TGCGCCAGCAGTGAGTCGGCTAGCGGAGGGGTCTACAATGAGCAGTTCTTC; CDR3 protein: CASSESASGGVYNEQFF
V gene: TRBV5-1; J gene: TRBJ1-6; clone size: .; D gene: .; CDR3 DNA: TGCGCCAGCAGCTTGGGGGATTCTAATTCACCCCTCCACTTT; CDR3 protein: CASSLGDSNSPLHF
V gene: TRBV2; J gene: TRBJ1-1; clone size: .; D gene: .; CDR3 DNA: TGTGCCAGCGGGAGAGGACGGAACACTGAAGCTTTCTTT; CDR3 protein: CASGRGRNTEAFF
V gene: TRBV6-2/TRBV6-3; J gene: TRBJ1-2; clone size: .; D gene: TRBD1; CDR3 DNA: TGTGCCAGCAGTTTCACAGGGGGAGACTATGGCTACACCTTC; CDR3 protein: CASSFTGGDYGYTF
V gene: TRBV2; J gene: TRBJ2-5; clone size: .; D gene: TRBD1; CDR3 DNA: TGTGCCAGCAGCGATATGGGACAGGGGCGGGAGACCCAGTACTTC; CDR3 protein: CASSDMGQGRETQYF
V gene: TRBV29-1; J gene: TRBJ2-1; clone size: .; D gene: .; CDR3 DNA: TGCAGCGTTGAACAACCTTCAGGACTAAGAGCCAATGAGCAGTTCTTC; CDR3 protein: CSVEQPSGLRANEQFF
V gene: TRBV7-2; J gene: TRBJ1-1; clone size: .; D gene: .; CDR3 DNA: TGTGCCAGCAGCCCCCCCGGCAGTCAGAGAAATGAAGCTTTCTTT; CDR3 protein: CASSPPGSQRNEAFF
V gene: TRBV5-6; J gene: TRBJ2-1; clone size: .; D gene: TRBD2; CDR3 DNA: TGTGCCAGCACCCCGGGTAGCGGGAGAAGTGAGCAGTTCTTC; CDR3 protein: CASTPGSGRSEQFF
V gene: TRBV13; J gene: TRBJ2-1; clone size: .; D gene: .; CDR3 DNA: TGTGCCAGCAGCCGCCAGGAGGACCATGGGAACGAGCAGTTCTTC; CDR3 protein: CASSRQEDHGNEQFF
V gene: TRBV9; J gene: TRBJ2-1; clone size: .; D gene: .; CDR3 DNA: TGTGCCAGCAGCGTAGTTGGGTATGGGTACAATGAGCAGTTCTTC; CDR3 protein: CASSVVGYGYNEQFF
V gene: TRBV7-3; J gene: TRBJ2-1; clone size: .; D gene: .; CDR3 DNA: TGTGCCAGCAGCTCGAACCGGGACGGATACAATGAGCAGTTCTTC; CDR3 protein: CASSSNRDGYNEQFF
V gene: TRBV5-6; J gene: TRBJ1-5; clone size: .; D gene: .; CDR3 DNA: TGTGCCAGCAGCGTCCTCGACCAGCCCCAGCATTTT; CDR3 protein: CASSVLDQPQHF
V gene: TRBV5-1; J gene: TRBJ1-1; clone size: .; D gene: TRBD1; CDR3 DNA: TGCGCCAGCAGCACCCAGGGGGGGAACACTGAAGCTTTCTTT; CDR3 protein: CASSTQGGNTEAFF
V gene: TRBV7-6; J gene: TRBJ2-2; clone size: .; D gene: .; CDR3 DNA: TGTGCCAGCAGCGCCAGGGGCGGCACCGGGGAGCTGTTTTTT; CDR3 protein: CASSARGGTGELFF
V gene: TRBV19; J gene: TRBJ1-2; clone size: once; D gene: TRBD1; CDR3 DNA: TGTGCCAGTAGTCTTGCAGGGGGGGCCTATGGCTACACCTTC; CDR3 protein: CASSLAGGAYGYTF